This T cell receptor beta chain was profiled in a study of blood T cell repertoires in COVID-19. Study-wide background: Sources were T cells, B-cell-depleted T cells, or PBMCs; the material itself was cDNA or gDNA.

The data were produced by immunoSEQ multiplex PCR, yet TCRdb's version contains in-frame clones alone and is incomplete. The repertoire includes approximately 470,000 clones, approximately 85% of them detected once, and more than 3% sits in the top ten. Per germline, CDR1 MDHEN and CDR2 SYDVKM. This CDR3 is 14 amino acids long. The ends lost 8 bases at V and 5 bases at J; junction bases unmatched: 8. V is TRBV28 and J is TRBJ1-4, with 7 bases that match TRBD1. The receptor was derived from a human donor in a cohort sampled during active COVID-19. Sequencing was performed on peripheral blood. CDR3 sequence (DNA): TGTGCCAGCGGAAAACAGGGGTACAATGAAAAACTGTTTTTT. Its translation is CASGKQGYNEKLFF.